This TCR beta chain was captured by sequencing in a study of CD8 T cells in Susac syndrome. Study observations and caveats: TCR sequencing and HLA analysis covered a relatively small number of individuals.

cDNA came from approximately 0.5 to 1 ug RNA primed by random hexamers. One entry per CDR3 protein, called by TCRdb with MiXCR from the immunoSEQ multiplex PCR reads. Of about 200,000 distinct CDR3 sequences detected, 95% appear once; the ten largest clones hold 0.1%. This CDR3 is built from 16 residues. Germline V gene lookup returns CDR1 SGHRS and CDR2 YFSETQ. Trimming at V came to 0 bases and at J to 2 bases, leaving 6 bases not matched to a gene. Worth noting for this clonotype: The antigen remains unidentified.

The source is a human donor in good health. Sequencing was performed on CD4+ T cells from PBMCs. The rearrangement links TRBV5-1 to TRBJ2-3; 7 nucleotides align to TRBD2. CDR3 sequence: CASSLVTSRFTDTQYF. CDR3 DNA: TGCGCCAGCAGCTTGGTGACTAGCAGATTCACAGATACGCAGTATTTT.